Presented here are 30 T cell receptor beta chains from one specimen sequenced in a study of T-cell memory formation after mild COVID-19. Via MiXCR, TCRdb re-called the 5' RACE reads, giving one row per CDR3 protein. The data contain a few hundred thousand distinct CDR3 sequences, just under 20% of them singletons. Sequenced input: PBMCs or a T cell subset sorted from them (not recorded which). The receptor set was obtained from a man aged 18 to 29 who had mild COVID-19 (a few samples of this study predate the infection). Cell type and time point are not known.

The genes are TRBV2 and TRBJ1-4; no clear D gene. The CDR3 has 12 amino acids. Deletions cut 6 bases from V and 8 bases from J, with 10 bases between. Per germline, CDR1 SNHLY and CDR2 FYNNEI. This CDR3 is CASRGWAEKLFF. The DNA of the CDR3 is TGTGCCAGCAGGGGGTGGGCGGAAAAACTGTTTTTT.

This clonotype was seen a few times. The V gene is TRBV7-2, the J gene TRBJ2-1; D not certain. The V gene's germline CDR1 is SGHTA and CDR2 FQGNSA. The CDR3 sequence is 14 residues long. V lost 2 bases, J lost 3 bases, and 8 bases lay in between. The CDR3 DNA sequence: TGTGCCAGCAGCTTAAGCCAGAGCTACAATGAGCAGTTCTTC. Its protein is CASSLSQSYNEQFF.

The chain recombines TRBV4-3 with TRBJ2-1, with 11 positions matching TRBD1. The V and J ends lost 4 bases and 7 bases, in that order; junction bases with no gene match: 9. The CDR3 is 16 residues long. Germline V gene lookup returns CDR1 LGHNA and CDR2 YSLEER. CDR3 coding DNA: TGCGCCAGCAGCCGAGGGGCGGGACAGGGGGTAAATGAGCAGTTCTTC. It yields the protein CASSRGAGQGVNEQFF.

This chain joins TRBV28 and TRBJ1-4; a possible D gene is TRBD1 (5 bases). V lost 3 bases, J lost 7 bases, and 18 bases lay in between. The germline V gene encodes CDR1 MDHEN and CDR2 SYDVKM. The length of the CDR3 is 16 residues. The CDR3 sequence: CASSFTGASWGEKLFF. The CDR3 DNA reads as TGTGCCAGCAGTTTTACCGGGGCCAGCTGGGGTGAAAAACTGTTTTTT.

In its sample, this clonotype was seen many times. J is TRBJ1-3 and V is TRBV20-1; no clear D. This CDR3 comprises 17 residues. The germline CDR1 and CDR2 sequences are DFQATT and SNEGSKA (reference sequence). CDR3 loop: CSATGRSPPTLERTIYF. The CDR3, as DNA: TGCAGCGCCACCGGCAGGTCACCACCTACTCTGGAAAGGACCATATATTTT.

This CDR3 is CSVEVPGGLYNEQFF. The CDR3 DNA follows: TGCAGCGTTGAAGTGCCAGGGGGCCTCTACAATGAGCAGTTCTTC. The rearrangement links TRBV29-1 to TRBJ2-1, with 8 bases identical to TRBD1. Germline V gene sequence: CDR1 SQVTM, CDR2 ANQGSEA. V was pared by 1 base and J by 3 bases, with 5 bases of the junction left unmatched. CDR3 size: 15 residues.

CDR3 DNA sequence: TGCAGTGCTAAGTCAGTGTCGGGCAATCAGCCCCAGCATTTT. It yields the protein CSAKSVSGNQPQHF. The J gene is TRBJ1-5, the V gene TRBV20-1; no firm D call. There are 14 residues in the CDR3. Germline V gives CDR1 DFQATT, CDR2 SNEGSKA (reference sequence). V shed 4 bases and J shed 2 bases, with 12 bases lying between them.

The chain has TRBV6-2 or TRBV6-3 and TRBJ1-1; the D is unclear. Trimming took off 6 bases at V and 1 base at J, with 6 bases between the two ends. CDR1 and CDR2 (germline): MNHEY, SVGEGT. CDR3 size: 12 residues. In nucleotides, the CDR3 is TGTGCCAGCAGGGACGGGAACACTGAAGCTTTCTTT. Its translation is CASRDGNTEAFF.

The chain combines TRBV5-1 with TRBJ2-3; 13 nucleotides line up with TRBD2. V lost 0 bases to trimming and J lost 4 bases; unmatched junction nucleotides: 2. Germline lookup yields CDR1 SGHRS and CDR2 YFSETQ. This CDR3 is built from 16 residues. This CDR3 reads CASSLAGLAGADTQYF. CDR3 coding DNA: TGCGCCAGCAGCTTGGCCGGACTAGCGGGAGCAGATACGCAGTATTTT.

The J gene is TRBJ1-1, the V gene TRBV7-2; 7 positions match TRBD1. From germline, CDR1 is SGHTA and CDR2 FQGNSA. This CDR3 contains 13 residues. With 5 bases clipped from V and 10 bases from J, the junction kept 10 bases outside the gene matches. CDR3 loop: CASSVNRDSRAFF. The CDR3 coding sequence is TGTGCCAGCAGCGTAAACCGGGACAGTCGAGCTTTCTTT.

The chain employs TRBV4-1 and TRBJ1-1; TRBD1 is a possible D gene (5 bases). This CDR3 contains 16 residues. CDR1 and CDR2 from the germline V gene are MGHRA and YSYEKL. Deletions cut 0 bases from V and 1 base from J, with 12 bases between. Here the CDR3 reads CASSQDFRRGNTEAFF. DNA of the CDR3: TGCGCCAGCAGCCAAGATTTTCGGAGGGGGAACACTGAAGCTTTCTTT.

This clonotype was seen at least ten times. The V and J genes are TRBV7-8 and TRBJ1-1; D gene ambiguous. Germline V gene sequence: CDR1 SGHVS, CDR2 FQNEAQ. V gave up 2 bases and J gave up 8 bases, with 6 bases separating them. This CDR3 spans 11 amino acids. This CDR3 is CASSLMQEAFF. The CDR3 coding sequence is TGTGCCAGCAGCTTAATGCAGGAAGCTTTCTTT. The whole variable domain, filled in from reference TRBV7-8 and TRBJ1-1, reads GAGVSQSPRYKVAKRGQDVALRCDPISGHVSLFWYQQALGQGPEFLTYFQNEAQLDKSGLPSDRFFAERPEGSVSTLKIQRTQQEDSAVYLCASSLMQEAFFGQGTRLTVV.

This sequence joins TRBV11-2 and TRBJ1-1, with TRBD1 matching over 7 bases. The J segment lost 5 bases and the V segment lost 4 bases, leaving 7 bases of the junction unmatched. Germline lookup yields CDR1 SGHAT and CDR2 FQNNGV. CDR3 length equals 14 residues. The CDR3 bases are TGTGCCAGCAGCTCAACAGGGGCGAGAACTGAAGCTTTCTTT. As protein: CASSSTGARTEAFF. The full variable domain, with the rest looked up from reference TRBV11-2 and TRBJ1-1, is EAGVAQSPRYKIIEKRQSVAFWCNPISGHATLYWYQQILGQGPKLLIQFQNNGVVDDSQLPKDRFSAERLKGVDSTLKIQPAKLEDSAVYLCASSSTGARTEAFFGQGTRLTVV.

This clonotype occurred many times. V gene TRBV4-3 combines with J gene TRBJ2-4; 9 nucleotides line up with TRBD1. The CDR3 sequence is 17 residues long. V was pared by 5 bases and J by 1 base, with 9 bases of the junction left unmatched. CDR1 and CDR2 from the germline V gene are LGHNA and YSLEER. Here the CDR3 DNA reads TGCGCCAGCAGCTCTCGGGGACAGGGAAGTGCCAAAAACATTCAGTACTTC. Residues: CASSSRGQGSAKNIQYF.

CDR3 in DNA: TGTGCCAGCAGCCCGGAGCTGGCTGGGGCCAACGTCCTGACTTTC. Its translation: CASSPELAGANVLTF. The rearrangement uses TRBV7-2 and TRBJ2-6; no definite D call. Per germline, CDR1 SGHTA and CDR2 FQGNSA. Deletions cut 5 bases from V and 2 bases from J, with 10 bases between. This CDR3 is built from 15 residues.

This clonotype was counted only a few times. The V call is TRBV6-6, the J call TRBJ2-5, with D unclear. The CDR3 contains 15 residues. The germline V gene encodes CDR1 MNHNY and CDR2 SVGAGI (reference sequence). Trimming shortened V by 4 bases and J by 2 bases, and 14 bases separated the two germline ends. DNA for the CDR3: TGTGCCAGCAGTTCAGCCGGGCCTGCTCAAGAGACCCAGTACTTC. Its protein is CASSSAGPAQETQYF.

This clonotype was seen only a few times. The chain couples TRBV5-1 to TRBJ1-2, with a possible D match to TRBD1 (5 bases). Germline V gene data show CDR1 as SGHRS and CDR2 as YFSETQ. V was trimmed by 7 bases and J by 0 bases, leaving 16 bases between them. The CDR3 has 15 amino acids. The CDR3 coding sequence is TGCGCCAGCCATCGGGGGGAGGCGGCTAACTATGGCTACACCTTC. This encodes CASHRGEAANYGYTF.

In this sample, this clonotype turned up a few times. V is TRBV7-9 and J is TRBJ2-3; 8 bases agree with TRBD2. The CDR3 runs to 15 residues. After removal of 4 bases from V and 1 base from J, the junction contained 4 bases not matched to a gene. Looked up from germline, CDR1 is SEHNR and CDR2 is FQNEAQ (reference sequence). The CDR3 nucleotides are TGTGCCAGCAGCTCGGGACTAGGGGGCACAGATACGCAGTATTTT. Amino acid sequence: CASSSGLGGTDTQYF.

This clonotype came up many times. The chain couples TRBV5-1 to TRBJ1-6; TRBD1 aligns across 9 bases. The length of the CDR3 is 15 residues. V trimming: 4 bases; J trimming: 9 bases; junction bases outside the gene matches: 8. From germline, CDR1 is SGHRS and CDR2 YFSETQ. The CDR3 sequence: CASSDRTGGVSPLHF. The CDR3 DNA reads TGCGCCAGCAGCGACCGAACAGGGGGCGTTTCACCCCTCCACTTT. Complete variable domain (other parts from reference TRBV5-1 and TRBJ1-6): KAGVTQTPRYLIKTRGQQVTLSCSPISGHRSVSWYQQTPGQGLQFLFEYFSETQRNKGNFPGRFSGRQFSNSRSEMNVSTLELGDSALYLCASSDRTGGVSPLHFGNGTRLTVT.

This clonotype was detected a few times. The CDR3 loop is CASSPSGPVGTLHF. The CDR3 nucleotides read TGTGCCAGCAGTCCTAGTGGGCCAGTGGGAACCCTCCACTTT. The V gene is TRBV28, the J gene TRBJ1-6, with D unclear. V lost 5 bases to trimming and J lost 14 bases, with 19 bases between them. CDR3 length: 14 amino acids. Germline loops: CDR1 MDHEN, CDR2 SYDVKM.

The chain employs TRBV5-1 and TRBJ2-2; no reliable D call. Trimming took 4 bases from V and 8 from J, leaving 9 bases between them. The CDR3 runs to 12 residues. CDR1 and CDR2 (germline): SGHRS, YFSETQ. CDR3 in DNA: TGCGCCAGCAGCCCCGAGGCGGGGGAGCTGTTTTTT. Amino acid sequence: CASSPEAGELFF.

This chain uses TRBV5-1 with TRBJ1-1; 9 bases map to TRBD1. The CDR3 extends over 15 amino acids. The ends lost 7 bases at V and 0 bases at J; junction bases unmatched: 7. Looked up from germline, CDR1 is SGHRS and CDR2 is YFSETQ. In nucleotides, the CDR3 is TGCGCCAGCTTCGGCGGGACAGGGCTGAACACTGAAGCTTTCTTT. Translated, it gives CASFGGTGLNTEAFF.

The rearrangement uses TRBV11-2 and TRBJ2-1; the match to TRBD1 covers 7 bases. Germline trimming cut 5 bases from V and 1 base from J; bases unmatched to any gene: 11. The V gene's germline CDR1 is SGHAT and CDR2 FQNNGV. CDR3 length: 17 residues. The CDR3 reads CASSQGYRGGSYNEQFF. The DNA of the CDR3 is TGTGCCAGCAGCCAAGGCTACAGGGGTGGGTCCTACAATGAGCAGTTCTTC.

CDR3 bases: TGTGCCATAGATACCCAGCGGGGGCCCGGTGGGGAGCTGTTTTTT. As protein: CAIDTQRGPGGELFF. V is TRBV10-3 and J is TRBJ2-2; TRBD2 agrees at 8 bases. The germline gives CDR1 ENHRY, CDR2 SYGVKD. J gave up 8 bases and V 9 bases, and 14 bases lay outside the gene matches. The CDR3 contains 15 residues.

V usage is TRBV5-1 and J usage is TRBJ2-1; 8 nucleotides line up with TRBD2. The CDR3 totals 17 residues. The junction had 14 bases not matched to a gene; V was cut back by 0 bases and J by 9 bases. The germline V gene encodes CDR1 SGHRS and CDR2 YFSETQ. CDR3 protein: CASSLGGGGPVGGEQFF. DNA of the CDR3: TGCGCCAGCAGCTTGGGTGGCGGGGGGCCCGTCGGGGGTGAGCAGTTCTTC.

This clonotype was counted many times. Written as DNA, the CDR3 is TGCGCCAGCAGCCGTAAGACAGGGGGAACCTCCTATGGCTACACCTTC. It codes for CASSRKTGGTSYGYTF. The V call is TRBV4-3, the J call TRBJ1-2, with TRBD1 identical over 9 bases. The V gene's germline CDR1 is LGHNA and CDR2 YSLEER. CDR3 length: 16 residues. The V and J ends lost 4 bases and 4 bases, in that order; junction bases with no gene match: 10.

This clonotype was seen ten or more times. The chain employs TRBV7-9 and TRBJ2-1; no reliable D call. The CDR3 extends over 13 amino acids. V shed 0 bases and J shed 7 bases, with 7 bases lying between them. Germline values: CDR1 SEHNR, CDR2 FQNEAQ (reference sequence). The CDR3 is CASSLALGNEQFF. The CDR3 DNA reads TGTGCCAGCAGCTTAGCGCTGGGGAATGAGCAGTTCTTC.

This clonotype was picked up a small number of times. The chain has TRBV7-2 and TRBJ2-4; 11 positions match TRBD2. The V and J ends lost 4 bases and 7 bases, in that order; junction bases with no gene match: 3. Germline V gives CDR1 SGHTA, CDR2 FQGNSA. The CDR3 consists of 14 residues. The CDR3 region is CASSSLAGGNIQYF. The CDR3 nucleotides read TGTGCCAGCAGCTCCCTAGCGGGGGGCAACATTCAGTACTTC.

The V call is TRBV27, the J call TRBJ2-7, with D possibly being TRBD1 (6 bases). Germline lookup yields CDR1 MNHEY and CDR2 SMNVEV (reference sequence). The CDR3 sequence is 14 residues long. With 2 bases removed from V and 2 bases from J, the gap between germline ends came to 10 bases. The CDR3 spells CASSLRQGPYEQYF. The DNA for the CDR3 is TGTGCCAGCAGTTTACGGCAGGGGCCCTACGAGCAGTACTTC.

V and J are TRBV7-8 and TRBJ1-5; 12 bases map to TRBD1. The CDR3 contains 15 residues. The V gene's germline CDR1 is SGHVS and CDR2 FQNEAQ. V lost 3 bases, J lost 5 bases, and 2 bases stayed unmatched. The CDR3 bases are TGTGCCAGCAGCTTTGGGACAGGGGGCCATCAGCCCCAGCATTTT. Translated, it gives CASSFGTGGHQPQHF. Together with reference TRBV7-8 and TRBJ1-5, the CDR3 gives the full variable domain: GAGVSQSPRYKVAKRGQDVALRCDPISGHVSLFWYQQALGQGPEFLTYFQNEAQLDKSGLPSDRFFAERPEGSVSTLKIQRTQQEDSAVYLCASSFGTGGHQPQHFGDGTRLSIL.